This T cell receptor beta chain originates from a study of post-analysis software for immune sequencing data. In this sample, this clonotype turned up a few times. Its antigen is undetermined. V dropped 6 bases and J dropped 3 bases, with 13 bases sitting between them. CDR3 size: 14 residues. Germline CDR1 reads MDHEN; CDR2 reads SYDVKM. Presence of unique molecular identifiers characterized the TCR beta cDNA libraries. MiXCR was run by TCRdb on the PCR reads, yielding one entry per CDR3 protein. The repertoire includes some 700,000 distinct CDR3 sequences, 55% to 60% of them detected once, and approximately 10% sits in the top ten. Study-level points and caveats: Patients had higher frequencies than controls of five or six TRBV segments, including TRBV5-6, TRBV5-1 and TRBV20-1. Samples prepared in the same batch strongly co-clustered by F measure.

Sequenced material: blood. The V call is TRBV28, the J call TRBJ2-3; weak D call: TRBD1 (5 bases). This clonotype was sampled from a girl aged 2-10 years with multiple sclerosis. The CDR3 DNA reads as TGTGCCAGCAGCGCCCTAGGGGTGACAGATACGCAGTATTTT. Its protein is CASSALGVTDTQYF.